The T cell receptor beta chain under discussion was sequenced for a study of T cell responses to AZD1222 COVID-19 vaccine. V lost 2 bases to trimming and J lost 5 bases; unmatched junction nucleotides: 5. This CDR3 spans 15 amino acids. Germline lookup yields CDR1 SGHRS and CDR2 YFSETQ. Measured with immunoSEQ multiplex PCR; TCRdb has only the in-frame clones, and not every one. The sample consists of some 150,000 clones, 92% of them appearing once. The source was peripheral blood, collected 28 days after the second AZD1222 dose. The genes are TRBV5-1 and TRBJ1-2; 11 bases match TRBD1. This clonotype was sampled from an adult who received the AZD1222 COVID-19 vaccine. The CDR3 DNA reads TGCGCCAGCAGCTTCTCTGGACAGGGGGCTTATGGCTACACCTTC. Translated: CASSFSGQGAYGYTF.